The 28 T cell receptor beta chains listed next were all sequenced from one sample in a study of T-cell memory formation after mild COVID-19 (dated by TCRdb to about 2021). The library was prepared using 5' RACE. The listed sequencing device is Illumina NovaSeq 6000. TCRdb passed the public sequencing reads through fastp at Q25 and MiXCR, retaining productive beta sequences. CDR3 protein duplicates are merged, each entry listing the most common genes and DNA. For this sample the table gives 300,000 to 350,000 distinct CDR3 sequences, of which about an eighth were detected only once. Clones ranked in the top ten supply over 20% of the sample. Source material: PBMCs or a T cell subset sorted from them (not recorded which). These TCRs come from a man between 18 and 35 years old who had mild COVID-19 (a few samples of this study predate the infection). The sample titles of this study are shuffled in the database, so cell type and time point are left out; the donor was told from shared clones.

The sample holds a few counts of this clonotype. The genes are TRBV5-1 and TRBJ1-1; no clear D gene. Germline V gene data show CDR1 as SGHRS and CDR2 as YFSETQ. Between the trimmed V and J ends, which lost 4 bases and 2 bases, there was a span of 15 bases. This CDR3 region has 15 residues. The CDR3, as DNA: TGCGCCAGCAGCCCCTTGGGAGCCGCAAACACTGAAGCTTTCTTT. It encodes CASSPLGAANTEAFF. Using reference TRBV5-1 and TRBJ1-1 for the parts outside the CDR3, the full variable domain is KAGVTQTPRYLIKTRGQQVTLSCSPISGHRSVSWYQQTPGQGLQFLFEYFSETQRNKGNFPGRFSGRQFSNSRSEMNVSTLELGDSALYLCASSPLGAANTEAFFGQGTRLTVV.

This chain connects TRBV6-6 to TRBJ2-3, with 9 bases identical to TRBD1. Per germline, CDR1 MNHNY and CDR2 SVGAGI (reference sequence). This CDR3 has 14 amino acids. Germline trimming cut 5 bases from V and 6 bases from J; bases unmatched to any gene: 6. CDR3 sequence reads: CASSPKDRGDTQYF. CDR3 nucleotide sequence: TGTGCCAGCAGTCCCAAGGACAGGGGTGATACGCAGTATTTT.

In this sample, this clonotype turned up a few times. The gene calls are TRBV5-1 and TRBJ2-1; a possible D gene is TRBD2 (6 bases). The CDR3 has 16 residues. Germline loops: CDR1 SGHRS, CDR2 YFSETQ. V gave up 1 base and J gave up 0 bases, with 11 bases separating them. The CDR3 spells CASSLLARYSYNEQFF. DNA of the CDR3: TGCGCCAGCAGCTTGCTAGCGAGATACTCCTACAATGAGCAGTTCTTC.

V usage is TRBV6-5 and J usage is TRBJ2-2, with 7 bases that match TRBD2. CDR3 length: 15 residues. The germline CDR1 and CDR2 sequences are MNHEY and SVGAGI. Trimming removed 8 bases from V and 5 bases from J; junction bases left unmatched: 11. CDR3 region: CASSSGAGVTGELFF. The CDR3 region has the DNA TGTGCCAGCTCCTCGGGCGCGGGGGTGACCGGGGAGCTGTTTTTT.

The V gene is TRBV7-9, the J gene TRBJ1-5, with 8 bases lining up with TRBD1. Germline CDR1 and CDR2: SEHNR and FQNEAQ (reference sequence). The CDR3 has 16 amino acids. V lost 4 bases and J lost 2; bases outside the gene matches: 7. In nucleotides, the CDR3 is TGTGCCAGCAGCTCGAGCCCGACAGGGGGCAATCAGCCCCAGCATTTT. Its translation is CASSSSPTGGNQPQHF.

This clonotype was detected only once. The J gene is TRBJ1-2, the V gene TRBV12-3 or TRBV12-4; the D is unclear. The V gene lost 6 bases and the J gene lost 4 bases, with 9 bases spanning the gap. The CDR3 sequence is 12 residues long. CDR3 bases: TGTGCCAGCAGCAAAGACATCTATGGCTACACCTTC. Its protein is CASSKDIYGYTF.

This clonotype has a single count. The chain has TRBV7-6 and TRBJ2-7; a weak D match, TRBD2 (5 bases). CDR3 length: 12 residues. V was clipped by 1 base and J by 6 bases, with 7 bases between them. Germline loops: CDR1 SGHVS, CDR2 FNYEAQ. The CDR3 is CASSLEGSEQYV. CDR3 bases: TGTGCCAGCAGCTTAGAAGGGAGCGAGCAGTACGTC.

The chain uses TRBV7-8 and TRBJ1-5; D ambiguous. V lost 5 bases and J 4 bases, leaving 15 bases between the germline ends. Germline V gene data show CDR1 as SGHVS and CDR2 as FQNEAQ. The CDR3 consists of 15 residues. For the CDR3, the DNA is TGTGCCAGCAGCCCAGGTGACCAGAAGAATCAGCCCCAGCATTTT. Translated, it gives CASSPGDQKNQPQHF.

The rearrangement links TRBV5-1 to TRBJ1-3; D ambiguous. CDR3 length equals 13 residues. CDR1 and CDR2 (germline): SGHRS, YFSETQ. Between the trimmed V and J ends, which lost 4 bases and 2 bases, there was a span of 7 bases. CDR3 in amino acids: CASSLQPGNTIYF. The CDR3 DNA sequence: TGCGCCAGCAGCCTCCAACCTGGAAACACCATATATTTT.

This clonotype showed up many times. The chain has TRBV4-3 and TRBJ2-1, with 9 bases that match TRBD2. Germline lookup yields CDR1 LGHNA and CDR2 YSLEER. V shed 0 bases, J shed 6 bases, and the junction held 3 bases outside the gene matches. The CDR3 runs to 15 residues. The DNA of the CDR3 is TGCGCCAGCAGCCAAGATCCGACTAGCGGCAATGAGCAGTTCTTC. It specifies CASSQDPTSGNEQFF.

This clonotype appeared many times. The chain joins TRBV6-6 to TRBJ1-6; no definite D call. Germline V gives CDR1 MNHNY, CDR2 SVGAGI (reference sequence). V dropped 6 bases and J dropped 0 bases, with 3 bases sitting between them. The CDR3 has 13 residues. The CDR3 sequence is CASSHSYNSPLHF. DNA of the CDR3: TGTGCCAGCAGCCACTCCTATAATTCACCCCTCCACTTT.

This clonotype was counted a few times. The gene calls are TRBV6-2 or TRBV6-3 and TRBJ1-1, with 7 bases fitting TRBD1. CDR3 length: 10 residues. V lost 7 bases to trimming and J lost 11 bases; unmatched junction nucleotides: 4. Germline loops: CDR1 MNHEY, CDR2 SVGEGT. CDR3 DNA sequence: TGTGCCAGCATTATCAGGGGGGCTTTCTTT. Encoded protein: CASIIRGAFF.

This clonotype was observed a few times. The rearrangement uses TRBV7-8 and TRBJ2-3; 8 bases align to TRBD2. This CDR3 region has 15 residues. V lost 4 bases, J lost 4 bases, and 7 bases stayed unmatched. Germline CDR1 SGHVS, CDR2 FQNEAQ. The CDR3 DNA sequence: TGTGCCAGCAGCTCCCGGGGGGGGAGGCCAGATACGCAGTATTTT. Protein product: CASSSRGGRPDTQYF.

In this sample, this clonotype turned up a few times. The junction departs from germline at one end; a sequencing error may be responsible. The V and J genes are TRBV6-6 and TRBJ2-1; D is perhaps TRBD2 (6 bases). CDR3 size: 15 residues. CDR1 is MNHNY and CDR2 is SVGAGI in the germline V gene (reference sequence). The CDR3 protein is CASSLAESSNNEQFF. The DNA of the CDR3 is TGTGCCAGCAGTTTAGCGGAGAGCTCCAACAATGAGCAGTTCTTC.

The genes are TRBV12-3 or TRBV12-4 and TRBJ1-4; unclear D gene. Trimming shortened V by 7 bases and J by 5 bases, and 14 bases separated the two germline ends. There are 14 residues in the CDR3. The CDR3 loop reads CASTAGPWNEKLFF. The CDR3 coding sequence is TGTGCCAGCACTGCTGGGCCATGGAATGAAAAACTGTTTTTT.

There are many counts of this clonotype. The chain is built from TRBV4-3 and TRBJ2-3, with D perhaps given as TRBD1 or TRBD2 (6 bases each). This CDR3 region has 15 residues. Germline V gene sequence: CDR1 LGHNA, CDR2 YSLEER. V was trimmed by 0 bases and J by 9 bases, leaving 16 bases between them. As DNA, the CDR3 is TGCGCCAGCAGCCAAGATCGGGGGCGCCGACGAACGCAGTATTTT. Protein: CASSQDRGRRRTQYF.

This clonotype was picked up many times. V usage is TRBV7-3 and J usage is TRBJ1-1; 7 bases are shared with TRBD1. The CDR3 is made up of 14 amino acids. J lost 3 bases, V lost 3 bases, and 4 bases had no gene match. Germline V gene lookup returns CDR1 SGHTA and CDR2 FQGTGA. CDR3 nucleotides: TGTGCCAGCAGCTTCAGCAGGGGGGACACTGAAGCTTTCTTT. This codes for CASSFSRGDTEAFF.

This clonotype has ten or more counts. V gene TRBV7-2 combines with J gene TRBJ2-1, with 11 bases matching TRBD1. Trimming at V came to 2 bases and at J to 4 bases, leaving 4 bases not matched to a gene. Germline-derived CDR1 and CDR2 are SGHTA and FQGNSA. This CDR3 has 16 amino acids. The CDR3 loop is CASSLTGQGAYNEQFF. The CDR3 nucleotides read TGTGCCAGCAGCTTAACCGGACAGGGGGCGTACAATGAGCAGTTCTTC.

V gene TRBV5-1 combines with J gene TRBJ2-3; no firm D call. Per germline, CDR1 SGHRS and CDR2 YFSETQ. CDR3 length: 12 residues. Trimming stripped 4 bases from V and 5 bases from J, with 8 bases between. CDR3 DNA sequence: TGCGCCAGCAGCCCGAATCAAGATACGCAGTATTTT. Translating gives CASSPNQDTQYF.

The chain links TRBV24-1 to TRBJ2-1, with TRBD2 identical over 15 bases. This CDR3 is built from 18 residues. Germline V lookup: CDR1 KGHDR, CDR2 SFDVKD. The trim removed 3 bases at V and 7 bases at J, leaving 9 bases unmatched. CDR3 residues: CATSDRTSGGAFLNEQFF. The CDR3 nucleotides are TGTGCCACCAGTGATCGGACTAGCGGGGGGGCCTTTCTGAATGAGCAGTTCTTC.

This clonotype was counted only a few times. The V gene is TRBV6-5, the J gene TRBJ1-6; D ambiguous. The V end lost 0 bases, the J end lost 10 bases, and 13 bases lay between the germline ends. CDR1 and CDR2 (germline): MNHEY, SVGAGI. The CDR3 extends over 15 amino acids. The CDR3 nucleotides are TGTGCCAGCAGTTACTCGGGCAATTTGGAGTCACCCCTCCACTTT. Translated, it gives CASSYSGNLESPLHF.

DNA of the CDR3: TGTGCCAGCAGCCTGGGGTGGTCCCAGCATTTT. As protein: CASSLGWSQHF. V gene TRBV28 combines with J gene TRBJ1-5; no clear D. Germline values: CDR1 MDHEN, CDR2 SYDVKM. This CDR3 is 11 amino acids long. Between the trimmed V and J ends, which lost 6 bases and 11 bases, there was a span of 11 bases.

Within the sample, this clonotype is medium-sized. V and J are TRBV5-1 and TRBJ2-2; TRBD1 matches at 7 bases. The CDR3 covers 14 residues. Unmatched junction bases numbered 4, after V lost 4 bases and J lost 4 bases. Germline V CDR1 and CDR2: SGHRS, YFSETQ. CDR3 loop: CASSPQGPTGELFF. Written as DNA, the CDR3 is TGCGCCAGCAGCCCACAGGGGCCCACCGGGGAGCTGTTTTTT.

This clonotype was picked up many times. This chain connects TRBV6-5 to TRBJ2-1; TRBD2 is a possible D gene (5 bases). The CDR3 is made up of 16 amino acids. Germline CDR1 and CDR2: MNHEY and SVGAGI. V was trimmed by 1 base and J by 0 bases, leaving 10 bases between them. The CDR3 protein is CASSYFSGDSYNEQFF. CDR3 DNA: TGTGCCAGCAGTTACTTTTCCGGGGACTCCTACAATGAGCAGTTCTTC.

This clonotype was observed a few times. The chain employs TRBV11-2 and TRBJ2-5; no definite D call. V was pared by 3 bases and J by 5 bases, with 10 bases between. CDR1 is SGHAT and CDR2 is FQNNGV in the germline V gene. The CDR3 has 13 amino acids. CDR3 residues: CASSFSTGETQYF. The CDR3 region has the DNA TGTGCCAGCAGCTTTTCGACCGGCGAGACCCAGTACTTC.

Only one count was recorded for this clonotype. V gene TRBV10-3 combines with J gene TRBJ2-1, with 10 bases aligning to TRBD2. Germline V gives CDR1 ENHRY, CDR2 SYGVKD. V gave up 4 bases and J gave up 6 bases; unmatched junction bases: 0. The CDR3 is 13 residues long. The CDR3 nucleotides are TGTGCCATCAGTGTAGCGGGAGGCAATGAGCAGTTCTTC. Its translation: CAISVAGGNEQFF.

V is TRBV9 and J is TRBJ2-3; 7 bases are shared with TRBD2. CDR3 length: 16 amino acids. With 3 bases clipped from V and 0 bases from J, the junction kept 7 bases outside the gene matches. The germline V gene has CDR1 SGDLS and CDR2 YYNGEE. CDR3 sequence reads: CASSAHLAASTDTQYF. The CDR3 nucleotides read TGTGCCAGCAGCGCTCACCTAGCGGCTAGCACAGATACGCAGTATTTT.

The gene calls are TRBV4-3 and TRBJ2-1; 8 nucleotides match TRBD1. Unmatched junction bases numbered 11, after V lost 1 base and J lost 15 bases. Looked up from germline, CDR1 is LGHNA and CDR2 is YSLEER. CDR3 size: 14 residues. CDR3 protein: CASSQGIIGDRTFF. As DNA, the CDR3 is TGCGCCAGCAGCCAAGGGATTATCGGGGACAGGACGTTCTTC.